This T cell receptor beta chain was captured in a study of CD8+ T cells in alopecia areata. Study-wide background: Treated patients received oral tofacitinib, 5 to 10 mg twice daily. Study-level points and caveats: The link between baseline CD8+ expansion and response remains uncertain with one nonresponder. Both scalp clonality and the expanded CD8+ clones among the top 100 showed a significant decrease with tofacitinib.

On this clone itself: What it binds is unknown.

The V gene lost 0 bases and the J gene lost 5 bases, with 4 bases spanning the gap. The CDR3 covers 12 residues. Germline loops: CDR1 GTSNPN, CDR2 SVGIG (reference sequence). RNA extraction was followed by reverse transcription into cDNA, which acted as the sequencing template. The repertoire was sequenced with immunoSEQ multiplex PCR; TCRdb's copy has only in-frame clones and lacks some. The table has around 200,000 clones, approximately 60% seen once. The sample's treatment: oral pan-JAK inhibitor, 5-10 mg twice daily. This TCR was sampled from a human donor with alopecia areata. The chain recombines TRBV30 with TRBJ2-2; D uncertain. Sequences were derived from CD4+ T cells sorted from blood, sampled at week 4, from a patient treated with tofacitinib. This CDR3 is CAWSVDTGELFF. The CDR3 region has the DNA TGTGCCTGGAGTGTAGATACCGGGGAGCTGTTTTTT.